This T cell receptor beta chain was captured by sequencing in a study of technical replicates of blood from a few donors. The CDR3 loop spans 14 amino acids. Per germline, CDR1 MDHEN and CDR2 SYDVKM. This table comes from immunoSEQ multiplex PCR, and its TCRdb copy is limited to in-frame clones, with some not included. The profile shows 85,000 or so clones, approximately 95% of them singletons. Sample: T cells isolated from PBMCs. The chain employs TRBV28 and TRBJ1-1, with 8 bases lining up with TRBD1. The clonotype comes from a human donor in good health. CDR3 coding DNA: TGTGCTCCCTCCAGCGACAGGGGTTACACTGAAGCTTTCTTT. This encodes CAPSSDRGYTEAFF.